This T cell receptor (beta chain) stems from a study of cytomegalovirus exposure and HLA in healthy donors. Study findings and constraints: The study recorded fewer than 200 TCR beta chains that were cytomegalovirus-associated.

A remark on this clone: The target antigen is unknown.

The CDR3 is 11 amino acids. V was clipped by 7 bases and J by 9 bases, with 10 bases between them. From germline, CDR1 is MNHEY and CDR2 SMNVEV (reference sequence). Sequencing used immunoSEQ multiplex PCR; TCRdb keeps in-frame clones, though not all of them. The data show 200,000 or so clones, approximately 87% seen once. The source of this sequence is a woman younger than 35 in good health and CMV-seronegative. The sequenced sample consisted of PBMCs. This chain uses TRBV27 with TRBJ2-1, with D perhaps matching TRBD1 (6 bases). CDR3 sequence reads: CASTRGSEQFF. The CDR3, as DNA: TGTGCCAGCACTAGGGGGTCTGAGCAGTTCTTC.